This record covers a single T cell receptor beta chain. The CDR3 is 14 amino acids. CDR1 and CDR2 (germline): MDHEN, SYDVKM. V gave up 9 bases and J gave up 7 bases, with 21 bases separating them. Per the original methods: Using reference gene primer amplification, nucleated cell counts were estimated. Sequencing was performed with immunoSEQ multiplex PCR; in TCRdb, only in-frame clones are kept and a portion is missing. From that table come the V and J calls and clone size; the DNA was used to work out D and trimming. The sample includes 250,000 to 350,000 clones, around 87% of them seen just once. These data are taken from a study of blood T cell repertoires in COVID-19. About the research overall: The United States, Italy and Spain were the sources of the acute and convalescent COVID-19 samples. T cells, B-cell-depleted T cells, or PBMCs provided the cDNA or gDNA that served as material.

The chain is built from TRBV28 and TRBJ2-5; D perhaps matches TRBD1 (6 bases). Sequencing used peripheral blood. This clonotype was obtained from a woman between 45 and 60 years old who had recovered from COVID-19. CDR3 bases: TGTGCCAGTACTAAACAGGGTGGGGATGGGACCCAGTACTTC. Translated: CASTKQGGDGTQYF.